This TCR beta chain was documented in a study of blood T cell repertoires in COVID-19. Whole-study context: Samples taken during acute and convalescent COVID-19 were collected in the United States, Italy and Spain. PBMCs, B-cell-depleted T cells, or T cells were the source of the cDNA or gDNA that made up the material.

Authors' methods: Scientists estimated how many nucleated cells there were by amplifying reference gene primers. The table came from immunoSEQ multiplex PCR; TCRdb's copy has only in-frame clones and leaves some out. The V and J calls and clone size are taken from that table; D and trimming were inferred from the DNA. The table has some 31,000 clones, 78% seen once; the top ten hold 7.4%. Per germline, CDR1 SGHAT and CDR2 FQNNGV. Trimming removed 5 bases from V and 4 bases from J; junction bases left unmatched: 5. The CDR3 loop spans 15 amino acids. The chain carries TRBV11-2 and TRBJ2-2; 9 positions match TRBD1. Sequencing was done on a sample of peripheral blood. The receptor was derived from a woman in her sixties with acute or convalescent COVID-19. Here the CDR3 DNA reads TGTGCCAGCAGCCTGGTGACAGGGGGCACCGGGGAGCTGTTTTTT. Residues: CASSLVTGGTGELFF.